A single sample gave rise to the 27 T cell receptor beta chains below, sequenced in a study of tumor-infiltrating lymphocytes in localized non-small cell lung cancer. Some clones are missing from TCRdb's copy, which holds only in-frame ones; the method was immunoSEQ multiplex PCR. Among about 12,000 clones listed, about 85% were seen once. The source material was lung tumor tissue. These receptor sequences come from a human donor with non-small cell lung cancer.

The chain combines TRBV5-4 with TRBJ1-6; tentative D call: TRBD1 (5 bases). The V end lost 0 bases, the J end lost 10 bases, and 14 bases lay between the germline ends. The CDR3 runs to 15 residues. Germline CDR1 and CDR2: SGHNT and YYREEE (reference sequence). The CDR3 protein is CASSLAGREESPLHF. In nucleotides, the CDR3 is TGTGCCAGCAGCTTGGCCGGCAGGGAGGAATCACCCCTCCACTTT.

This clone was detected a few times. This chain joins TRBV6-1 and TRBJ1-1; D is unclear. Germline V gene lookup returns CDR1 MNHNS and CDR2 SASEGT. The CDR3 sequence is 10 residues long. The V end was cut by 8 bases, the J end by 10 bases, with 11 bases between. The CDR3 reads CASLRRGAFF. DNA of the CDR3: TGTGCCAGCCTTCGACGGGGAGCTTTCTTT.

This chain uses TRBV5-4 with TRBJ2-7; 9 bases map to TRBD1. J lost 0 bases, V lost 1 base, and 14 bases had no gene match. CDR3 length: 19 residues. Germline V gene data show CDR1 as SGHNT and CDR2 as YYREEE (reference sequence). CDR3 nucleotides: TGTGCCAGCAGCTTGAAAAGGACAGGGGTAAGGAGTTTCTCCTACGAGCAGTACTTC. This translates into CASSLKRTGVRSFSYEQYF.

The CDR3 DNA sequence: TGTGCCAGCTCACCATGGCGGGAGAACACTGAAGCTTTCTTT. Translated: CASSPWRENTEAFF. The J gene is TRBJ1-1, the V gene TRBV18, with D hard to call. This CDR3 has 14 residues. V lost 2 bases and J 1 base, leaving 8 bases between the germline ends. Per germline, CDR1 KGHSH and CDR2 LQKENI.

This chain connects TRBV7-2 to TRBJ1-2, with D tentatively TRBD1 (5 bases). CDR3 length: 13 residues. Germline V CDR1 and CDR2: SGHTA, FQGNSA. V shed 1 base and J shed 4 bases, with 7 bases lying between them. CDR3 DNA sequence: TGTGCCAGCAGCTTAGAGGGGATCTATGGCTACACCTTC. This translates into CASSLEGIYGYTF.

J is TRBJ1-2 and V is TRBV2; weak D call: TRBD1 (5 bases). This CDR3 is 12 amino acids long. Trimming left V 6 bases short and J 4 bases short, with 9 bases between. Germline V CDR1 and CDR2: SNHLY, FYNNEI. The DNA of the CDR3 is TGTGCCAGCAGCACCGACAGCTATGGCTACACCTTC. It is translated as CASSTDSYGYTF.

CDR3 nucleotides: TGTGCCAGTAGCGCTCGGGACAGGGGTGGACCTGGCTACACCTTC. This translates into CASSARDRGGPGYTF. This rearrangement joins TRBV19 to TRBJ1-2; 10 bases match TRBD1. Germline V gene data show CDR1 as LNHDA and CDR2 as SQIVND (reference sequence). The CDR3 loop spans 15 amino acids. J gave up 7 bases and V 6 bases, and 11 bases lay outside the gene matches.

This chain uses TRBV6-1 with TRBJ2-7, with D tentatively TRBD1 or TRBD2 (5 bases each). This CDR3 contains 13 residues. Trimming took 10 bases from V and 2 from J, leaving 15 bases between them. The germline V gene has CDR1 MNHNS and CDR2 SASEGT. CDR3 DNA: TGTGCCACCACCCCCGGGGCAGCCTACGAGCAGTACTTC. It translates to CATTPGAAYEQYF.

The genes are TRBV10-2 and TRBJ2-7; TRBD2 aligns across 11 bases. This CDR3 region has 15 residues. Germline CDR1 is WSHSY and CDR2 is SAAADI. J gave up 4 bases and V 4 bases, and 6 bases lay outside the gene matches. CDR3 DNA sequence: TGCGCCAGCAGTGGGGGACTAGCGGAGATTTACGAGCAGTACTTC. Translated, it gives CASSGGLAEIYEQYF.

This chain links TRBV5-4 with TRBJ2-5; TRBD2 might be the D (6 bases). Germline-derived CDR1 and CDR2 are SGHNT and YYREEE (reference sequence). The CDR3 consists of 12 residues. V lost 5 bases and J lost 5, with 10 bases in between. DNA for the CDR3: TGTGCCAGCAGAGCGGAGGGGGAGACCCAGTACTTC. Translation: CASRAEGETQYF.

A single count supports this clone. J is TRBJ2-1 and V is TRBV14; a weak D match, TRBD2 (6 bases). Looked up from germline, CDR1 is SGHDN and CDR2 is FVKESK. The CDR3 runs 12 residues. Trimming took 10 bases from V and 4 from J, leaving 11 bases between them. The CDR3 DNA follows: TGTGCCACCGGGCGGGGTTACAATGAGCAGTTCTTC. Translated: CATGRGYNEQFF. Full variable domain (rest looked up from reference TRBV14 and TRBJ2-1): EAGVTQFPSHSVIEKGQTVTLRCDPISGHDNLYWYRRVMGKEIKFLLHFVKESKQDESGMPNNRFLAERTGGTYSTLKVQPAELEDSGVYFCATGRGYNEQFFGPGTRLTVL.

The genes are TRBV5-6 and TRBJ2-5; 9 positions agree with TRBD1. There are 16 residues in the CDR3. Germline V CDR1 and CDR2: SGHDT, YYEEEE. V dropped 4 bases and J dropped 5; count of bases not matched to a gene: 12. Here the CDR3 reads CASSESRDRELETQYF. In nucleotides, the CDR3 is TGTGCCAGCAGCGAGAGCCGGGACAGGGAATTGGAGACCCAGTACTTC.

This clone appeared once. The same CDR3 can be traced to other DNA sequences in this sample. V gene TRBV19 combines with J gene TRBJ2-2; 9 positions agree with TRBD1. J was trimmed by 3 bases and V by 6 bases; bases with no gene match: 2. The CDR3 extends over 14 amino acids. CDR1 is LNHDA, CDR2 SQIVND, per germline (reference sequence). The CDR3 reads CASSGQGYTGELFF. The CDR3 nucleotides are TGTGCCAGTAGCGGACAGGGGTACACCGGGGAGCTGTTTTTT.

V usage is TRBV6-1 and J usage is TRBJ1-1; tentatively, D is TRBD1 (5 bases). The CDR3 consists of 11 residues. With 7 bases removed from V and 8 bases from J, the gap between germline ends came to 11 bases. The germline V gene encodes CDR1 MNHNS and CDR2 SASEGT. CDR3 bases: TGTGCCAGCAAAAGGGGAGGCGAAGCTTTCTTT. Protein: CASKRGGEAFF.

The chain couples TRBV19 to TRBJ1-1; no clear D. Looked up from germline, CDR1 is LNHDA and CDR2 is SQIVND (reference sequence). CDR3 size: 15 residues. V lost 1 base to trimming and J lost 0 bases, with 9 bases between them. CDR3 sequence reads: CASSIVPHMNTEAFF. DNA of the CDR3: TGTGCCAGTAGTATAGTCCCACACATGAACACTGAAGCTTTCTTT.

CDR3 sequence: CASSVTRDAIRAFF. The CDR3 bases are TGTGCCAGCAGTGTGACCCGGGATGCAATAAGGGCTTTCTTT. The genes are TRBV25-1 and TRBJ1-1; no clear D. Germline CDR1 and CDR2: MGHDK and SYGVNS. V was shortened by 4 bases and J by 11 bases, with 20 bases between the two germline ends. The CDR3 is 14 residues long.

The chain carries TRBV5-1 and TRBJ2-2; tentative D call: TRBD2 (6 bases). The CDR3 is 14 amino acids. Trimming took off 5 bases at V and 2 bases at J, with 10 bases between the two ends. Germline CDR1 reads SGHRS; CDR2 reads YFSETQ. The CDR3 bases are TGCGCCAGCAGGGGAGGAGGTAACACCGGGGAGCTGTTTTTT. Translating gives CASRGGGNTGELFF.

The rearrangement uses TRBV19 and TRBJ2-3, with D maybe TRBD2 (7 bases). V was cut by 0 bases and J by 6 bases, with 13 bases left in between. The CDR3 is 15 amino acids. From germline, CDR1 is LNHDA and CDR2 SQIVND (reference sequence). This CDR3 reads CASSIDGGPRDTQYF. The CDR3 coding sequence is TGTGCCAGTAGTATAGACGGGGGGCCAAGGGATACGCAGTATTTT.

V usage is TRBV6-6 and J usage is TRBJ2-3, with D perhaps TRBD1 or TRBD2 (5 bases each). From germline, CDR1 is MNHNY and CDR2 SVGAGI (reference sequence). Trimming left V 5 bases short and J 2 bases short, with 14 bases between. The CDR3 spans 15 residues. This CDR3 is CASSVWDPATDTQYF. DNA for the CDR3: TGTGCCAGCAGTGTCTGGGACCCTGCCACAGATACGCAGTATTTT.

J is TRBJ1-5 and V is TRBV30; D not resolved. Germline CDR1 reads GTSNPN; CDR2 reads SVGIG (reference sequence). This CDR3 is built from 12 residues. The V gene lost 5 bases and the J gene lost 6 bases, with 11 bases spanning the gap. The CDR3, as DNA: TGTGCCTGGCGCAAGGAGGGTCAGCCCCAGCATTTT. It codes for CAWRKEGQPQHF.

The genes are TRBV19 and TRBJ2-7; the D is unclear. The V gene's germline CDR1 is LNHDA and CDR2 SQIVND (reference sequence). The CDR3 covers 14 residues. V dropped 3 bases and J dropped 2 bases, with 11 bases sitting between them. CDR3 bases: TGTGCCAGTAGTATTGTGCTACAGACCTACGAGCAGTACTTC. This gives the protein CASSIVLQTYEQYF. Drawing the rest from reference TRBV19 and TRBJ2-7, the complete variable domain is DGGITQSPKYLFRKEGQNVTLSCEQNLNHDAMYWYRQDPGQGLRLIYYSQIVNDFQKGDIAEGYSVSREKKESFPLTVTSAQKNPTAFYLCASSIVLQTYEQYFGPGTRLTVT.

J is TRBJ1-4 and V is TRBV19; possibly TRBD1 for D (6 bases). In germline, CDR1 is LNHDA, CDR2 SQIVND (reference sequence). V was pared by 3 bases and J by 8 bases, with 19 bases between. The CDR3 runs to 16 residues. The CDR3 spells CASSIPPGGLGEKLFF. Written as DNA, the CDR3 is TGTGCCAGTAGTATTCCCCCGGGGGGGCTCGGAGAAAAACTGTTTTTT.

The chain recombines TRBV28 with TRBJ1-2, with 9 nucleotides matching TRBD1. Germline V lookup: CDR1 MDHEN, CDR2 SYDVKM. With 6 bases clipped from V and 4 bases from J, the junction kept 0 bases outside the gene matches. This CDR3 has 12 residues. CDR3 sequence: CASRTGGYGYTF. CDR3 coding DNA: TGTGCCAGCAGGACAGGGGGCTATGGCTACACCTTC.

The rearrangement uses TRBV13 and TRBJ2-7, with D unresolved. Trimming left V 2 bases short and J 2 bases short, with 7 bases between. The CDR3 totals 13 residues. The V gene's germline CDR1 is PRHDT and CDR2 FYEKMQ (reference sequence). CDR3: CASSLNLAYEQYF. CDR3 sequence (DNA): TGTGCCAGCAGCTTAAATTTGGCCTACGAGCAGTACTTC.

The V call is TRBV6-1, the J call TRBJ1-5; weak D call: TRBD1 (5 bases). The germline V gene encodes CDR1 MNHNS and CDR2 SASEGT. Between the trimmed V and J ends, which lost 10 bases and 10 bases, there was a span of 20 bases. This CDR3 contains 13 residues. The CDR3 loop reads CAIRDYSESPQHF. For the CDR3, the DNA is TGTGCCATCCGGGACTACTCAGAATCTCCCCAGCATTTT.

The chain's CDR3 is CASSEDLPITGANVLTF. The CDR3 DNA follows: TGTGCCAGCAGTGAAGACCTACCTATCACTGGGGCCAACGTCCTGACTTTC. The chain has TRBV6-1 and TRBJ2-6; D gene ambiguous. The ends were cut back, 1 base at V and 2 bases at J, with 12 bases in the middle. This CDR3 is built from 17 residues. Germline V gene data show CDR1 as MNHNS and CDR2 as SASEGT.

This clone turned up a few times. The V gene is TRBV6-5, the J gene TRBJ1-1; 7 bases map to TRBD1. The CDR3 runs 13 residues. Germline CDR1 and CDR2: MNHEY and SVGAGI. With 10 bases clipped from V and 0 bases from J, the junction kept 5 bases outside the gene matches. CDR3 sequence reads: CATTDRLNTEAFF. Here the CDR3 DNA reads TGTGCCACCACGGACAGGTTGAACACTGAAGCTTTCTTT.